These 13 T cell receptor beta chains were all obtained from the same sample, sequenced in a study of blood T cells in healthy people across ages. A second PCR, run for roughly 6 to 11 cycles, used a sample-barcoded 5' primer plus a J-beta primer mix. TCRdb used MiXCR to reprocess the 5' RACE reads, holding one entry per CDR3 protein. The table records around 870,000 distinct CDR3 sequences, more than 25% of them present only once. The specimen sequenced was blood. The receptor source for this set is a woman of 80 years or more in good health.

On this clonotype: This may be a read error, as it is one base from a much larger clone. V and J are TRBV9 and TRBJ2-5; the D gene is possibly TRBD2 (5 bases). CDR1 and CDR2 (germline): SGDLS, YYNGEE. The CDR3 covers 14 residues. Trimming stripped 0 bases from V and 9 bases from J, with 15 bases between. The CDR3 sequence is CASSVAASSEAQYF. The CDR3 coding sequence is TGTGCCAGCAGCGTAGCAGCTAGTTCGGAGGCCCAGTACTTC.

As concerns this clonotype: This may arise from a read error, as a much more abundant clone is one base away. This chain uses TRBV6-6 with TRBJ1-1, with D perhaps TRBD1 (6 bases). This CDR3 has 13 residues. Germline loops: CDR1 MNHNY, CDR2 SVGAGI (reference sequence). The DNA for the CDR3 is TGTGCCAGCAGCCTAGACAGGTCCACTGAAACTTTCTTT. It encodes CASSLDRSTETFF.

In this sample, this clonotype turned up many times. The chain employs TRBV21-1 and TRBJ1-2. TRBV21-1 is deemed a pseudogene. The CDR3 is 16 residues long. For the CDR3, the DNA is TGTGCCAGCAGCAAAGCGGGACGGCCAGCTAACTATGGCTACACCTTC. It encodes CASSKAGRPANYGYTF.

Only a few counts were recorded for this clonotype. Possible read error: a much larger clone is one base away. The rearrangement joins TRBV20-1 to TRBJ2-7, with D perhaps assigned TRBD1 or TRBD2 (5 bases each). The CDR3 length is 15 residues. CDR1 DFQATT and CDR2 SNEGSKA come from the germline V gene (reference sequence). The V gene lost 5 bases and the J gene lost 2 bases, with 19 bases spanning the gap. The CDR3 DNA reads as TGCAGTGCTGAGGGACGAGCCATAGCCCCCTACGAGCAGTACTTC. Translating it yields CSAEGRAIAPYEQYF.

As concerns this clonotype: A much larger clone is a single base away; this may be a read error. The chain uses TRBV12-3 or TRBV12-4 and TRBJ2-1, with TRBD2 identical over 13 bases. This CDR3 has 20 residues. Trimming cost V 6 bases and J 1 base; bases outside gene matches: 15. CDR3 sequence (DNA): TGTGCCAGCAGCTCTAGGCCGGGACTAGCGGGGAGGCCTTCCTACAATGAGCAGTTCTTC. Encoded protein: CASSSRPGLAGRPSYNEQFF.

The chain joins TRBV20-1 to TRBJ2-4; perhaps TRBD1 as D (5 bases). The J call may be mistaken, given a closer DNA end match to TRBJ2-7. Germline V CDR1 and CDR2: DFQATT, SNEGSKA (reference sequence). This CDR3 comprises 16 residues. CDR3 protein: CSASHPQGTPPYEQYF. The CDR3, as DNA: TGCAGTGCTAGCCATCCCCAGGGAACTCCCCCCTACGAGCAGTACTTC.

About this clonotype itself: Just one base apart from a much larger clone, this may be a read error. The chain carries TRBV9 and TRBJ2-3; D uncertain. Per the germline V gene, CDR1 is SGDLS and CDR2 is YYNGEE. This CDR3 has 16 amino acids. This chain's CDR3 is CASSVEVGMSSDTRYF. CDR3 sequence (DNA): TGTGCCAGCAGCGTAGAGGTAGGGATGAGCTCAGATACGCGGTATTTT.

A remark on this clonotype: One junction end disagrees with the germline gene, perhaps due to a read error. The DNA of the CDR3 is TGTGCCAGCAGTGTCCGACAGACAAACACTGAAGTTTTCTTT. Amino acids: CASSVRQTNTEVFF. The chain carries TRBV6-1 and TRBJ1-1; D is possibly TRBD1 (5 bases). The CDR3 totals 14 residues. Per germline, CDR1 MNHNS and CDR2 SASEGT.

This clonotype has ten or more counts. This chain uses TRBV15 with TRBJ2-7; D unresolved. The CDR3 covers 15 residues. CDR1 and CDR2 (germline): LNHNV, YYDKDF (reference sequence). With 8 bases removed from V and 0 bases from J, the gap between germline ends came to 17 bases. The CDR3 region has the DNA TGTGCCACCCGTGGTCGTGGGGAAACCTCCTACGAGCAGTACTTC. It codes for CATRGRGETSYEQYF.

There are many counts of this clonotype. The V gene is TRBV6-2 or TRBV6-3, the J gene TRBJ2-1; the match to TRBD2 covers 9 bases. CDR1 is MNHEY, CDR2 SVGEGT, per germline. The CDR3 is 14 amino acids. Trimming at V came to 7 bases and at J to 6 bases, leaving 7 bases not matched to a gene. CDR3 loop: CASTYSGGRNEQFF. The CDR3 region has the DNA TGTGCCAGCACCTATAGCGGGGGCCGCAATGAGCAGTTCTTC.

This clonotype was observed at least ten times. The chain joins TRBV7-2 to TRBJ2-3, with 7 bases lining up with TRBD1. The junction had 6 bases not matched to a gene; V was cut back by 5 bases and J by 4 bases. Germline V gene sequence: CDR1 SGHTA, CDR2 FQGNSA. The length of the CDR3 is 14 residues. CDR3 loop: CASSVNRGPDTQYF. In DNA form, the CDR3 reads TGTGCCAGCAGCGTAAACAGGGGCCCAGATACGCAGTATTTT.

The chain has TRBV14 and TRBJ2-1; TRBD1 matches 7 bases. This CDR3 has 15 amino acids. From germline, CDR1 is SGHDN and CDR2 FVKESK. The V segment lost 3 bases and the J segment 8 bases; nucleotides outside the gene matches: 10. CDR3 amino acids: CASSHLPRGGDEQFF. CDR3 sequence (DNA): TGTGCCAGCAGCCACCTACCGCGAGGGGGCGATGAGCAGTTCTTC.

This clonotype was counted ten times or more. The CDR3 coding sequence is TGTGCCAGCTCGCCTGGACTAGCGGGGAGGAATGAGCAGTTCTTC. Translation gives CASSPGLAGRNEQFF. This chain links TRBV18 with TRBJ2-1, with 12 positions matching TRBD2. Germline CDR1 and CDR2: KGHSH and LQKENI. This CDR3 spans 15 amino acids. V shed 6 bases and J 7 bases; nucleotides not matched to a gene: 7.